A single sample gave rise to the 17 T cell receptor beta chains below, sequenced in a study of PD-1 blockade in classical Hodgkin lymphoma. Time point in this sample: cycle 4 day 1 (C4D1), after more than five weeks of nivolumab. Every single patient, without exception, relapsed after autologous stem cell transplantation, and brentuximab vedotin exposure varied. Thawed PBMCs were the source of CD4+ T cells, purified by magnetic negative selection. Method: immunoSEQ multiplex PCR; TCRdb's copy keeps in-frame clones and lacks some. The sample includes fewer than 40,000 clones, around 80% of them seen just once. The input for sequencing was CD4+ T cells from blood, taken before the fourth cycle of nivolumab. These receptors came from a human donor with classical Hodgkin lymphoma.

This chain uses TRBV30 with TRBJ2-2, with D maybe TRBD2 (6 bases). The V gene lost 2 bases and the J gene lost 6 bases, with 16 bases spanning the gap. Per the germline V gene, CDR1 is GTSNPN and CDR2 is SVGIG (reference sequence). The CDR3 runs to 15 residues. CDR3 nucleotides: TGTGCCTGGAGTACAATAGCGGCGAGGGCCGGGGAGCTGTTTTTT. Its protein is CAWSTIAARAGELFF.

This chain uses TRBV10-3 with TRBJ1-2, with 10 bases identical to TRBD1. Trimming took 8 bases from V and 8 from J; bases not matched to a gene: 5. The CDR3 loop spans 12 amino acids. Germline loops: CDR1 ENHRY, CDR2 SYGVKD. In DNA, the CDR3 is TGTGCCATCGAAGGGACAGGGGAAGGCTACACCTTC. This gives the protein CAIEGTGEGYTF.

This clone was recorded once. V gene TRBV9 combines with J gene TRBJ2-3; D unclear. Germline V gene sequence: CDR1 SGDLS, CDR2 YYNGEE. V lost 0 bases, J lost 0 bases, and 8 bases lay in between. CDR3 length: 15 residues. CDR3 in DNA: TGTGCCAGCAGCGTAGTGGGTATTAGCACAGATACGCAGTATTTT. The encoded protein is CASSVVGISTDTQYF.

This chain joins TRBV11-2 and TRBJ1-1; D remains unclear. Germline-derived CDR1 and CDR2 are SGHAT and FQNNGV. Trimming took 4 bases from V and 3 from J, leaving 3 bases between them. The CDR3 length is 11 residues. CDR3 sequence: CASSYHTEAFF. CDR3 sequence (DNA): TGTGCCAGCAGCTATCACACTGAAGCTTTCTTT.

This clone came up once. This chain joins TRBV5-1 and TRBJ2-7, with 7 bases matching TRBD1. CDR3 length: 14 residues. The V gene's germline CDR1 is SGHRS and CDR2 YFSETQ. V was pared by 3 bases and J by 3 bases, with 6 bases of the junction left unmatched. The CDR3 here is CASSWDTGDYEQYF. The CDR3 DNA is TGCGCCAGCAGCTGGGATACAGGGGACTACGAGCAGTACTTC. The variable domain in full, completed from reference TRBV5-1 and TRBJ2-7, reads KAGVTQTPRYLIKTRGQQVTLSCSPISGHRSVSWYQQTPGQGLQFLFEYFSETQRNKGNFPGRFSGRQFSNSRSEMNVSTLELGDSALYLCASSWDTGDYEQYFGPGTRLTVT.

The chain employs TRBV30 and TRBJ2-7, with D possibly TRBD2 on 7 matching bases. The CDR3 runs 13 residues. V was pared by 4 bases and J by 5 bases, with 15 bases between. Germline assignment: CDR1 GTSNPN and CDR2 SVGIG (reference sequence). CDR3 loop: CAWTGGLGNEQYF. Here the CDR3 DNA reads TGTGCCTGGACCGGGGGGCTCGGGAACGAGCAGTACTTC.

V usage is TRBV10-3 and J usage is TRBJ1-4; D unclear. Trimming took 0 bases from V and 2 from J, leaving 13 bases between them. Germline loops: CDR1 ENHRY, CDR2 SYGVKD. The CDR3 extends over 17 amino acids. Here the CDR3 reads CAISESLGGGTNEKLFF. CDR3 sequence (DNA): TGTGCCATCAGTGAGTCGTTGGGCGGAGGTACTAATGAAAAACTGTTTTTT.

The rearrangement links TRBV4-2 to TRBJ2-1; D is undetermined. CDR3 size: 16 residues. V dropped 0 bases and J dropped 0 bases, with 9 bases sitting between them. CDR1 is LGHNA, CDR2 YNFKEQ, per germline. CDR3 residues: CASSQDSFSSYNEQFF. The CDR3 bases are TGTGCCAGCAGCCAAGATTCCTTTAGCTCCTACAATGAGCAGTTCTTC.

The sample holds one count of this clone. The chain is built from TRBV27 and TRBJ1-1; D may be TRBD1 (6 bases). V was cut by 6 bases and J by 1 base, with 9 bases left in between. CDR3 length: 13 residues. CDR1 and CDR2 (germline): MNHEY, SMNVEV (reference sequence). The CDR3 nucleotides read TGTGCCAGCAGAAACAGGGAGAACACTGAAGCTTTCTTT. Protein: CASRNRENTEAFF.

V and J are TRBV5-1 and TRBJ1-4; D remains unclear. The CDR3 has 14 amino acids. The V gene's germline CDR1 is SGHRS and CDR2 YFSETQ. Trimming pared 4 bases from V and 5 bases from J, leaving 12 bases between. The CDR3 loop is CASSPLGINEKLFF. The CDR3 DNA is TGCGCCAGCAGCCCCCTGGGGATAAATGAAAAACTGTTTTTT.

The chain links TRBV5-1 to TRBJ2-1; the match to TRBD2 covers 9 bases. The length of the CDR3 is 16 residues. J was trimmed by 4 bases and V by 3 bases; bases with no gene match: 8. CDR1 is SGHRS, CDR2 YFSETQ, per germline. The CDR3 loop is CASSSSGELRYNEQFF. CDR3 nucleotides: TGCGCCAGCAGCTCTAGCGGGGAATTGAGGTACAATGAGCAGTTCTTC.

The chain has TRBV7-2 and TRBJ1-3; D is ambiguous. V was shortened by 2 bases and J by 0 bases, with 8 bases between the two germline ends. The length of the CDR3 is 15 residues. CDR1 and CDR2 from the germline V gene are SGHTA and FQGNSA. The CDR3 loop reads CASSLFTDSGNTIYF. DNA of the CDR3: TGTGCCAGCAGCTTATTTACGGACTCTGGAAACACCATATATTTT.

The J gene is TRBJ1-1, the V gene TRBV10-3, with TRBD1 identical over 8 bases. The CDR3 contains 13 residues. CDR1 ENHRY and CDR2 SYGVKD come from the germline V gene. V trimming: 10 bases; J trimming: 0 bases; junction bases outside the gene matches: 4. The DNA of the CDR3 is TGTGCCACAGGGGGCGAGCTGAACACTGAAGCTTTCTTT. Protein: CATGGELNTEAFF.

The CDR3 loop is CASSYQGGANYGYTF. The CDR3 DNA sequence: TGTGCCAGCAGCTACCAGGGTGGGGCTAACTATGGCTACACCTTC. The chain joins TRBV4-2 to TRBJ1-2; D may be TRBD1 (5 bases). Trimming pared 5 bases from V and 0 bases from J, leaving 13 bases between. CDR3 size: 15 residues. CDR1 and CDR2 from the germline V gene are LGHNA and YNFKEQ.

The chain joins TRBV30 to TRBJ1-2; 8 nucleotides agree with TRBD1. From germline, CDR1 is GTSNPN and CDR2 SVGIG (reference sequence). CDR3 length equals 15 residues. V shed 2 bases and J 3 bases; nucleotides not matched to a gene: 8. CDR3 loop: CAWSTSLTGDYGYTF. CDR3 coding DNA: TGTGCCTGGAGTACCTCCTTGACAGGGGACTATGGCTACACCTTC.

The V call is TRBV5-4, the J call TRBJ1-6, with TRBD1 as a possible D gene (6 bases). Trimming removed 0 bases from V and 7 bases from J, with 8 bases in between. Looked up from germline, CDR1 is SGHNT and CDR2 is YYREEE (reference sequence). This CDR3 contains 14 residues. CDR3 amino acids: CASSLDRVNSPLHF. The CDR3 DNA reads TGTGCCAGCAGCTTGGACAGGGTCAATTCACCCCTCCACTTT.

The chain has TRBV29-1 and TRBJ2-7, with TRBD2 matching over 15 bases. The V and J ends lost 4 bases and 3 bases, in that order; junction bases with no gene match: 10. Germline assignment: CDR1 SQVTM and CDR2 ANQGSEA. The length of the CDR3 is 17 residues. The CDR3 DNA sequence: TGCAGCGTTGTTATGTCCGGGACTAGCGGGGGGAGCTACGAGCAGTACTTC. Translation: CSVVMSGTSGGSYEQYF.